This T cell receptor (beta chain) was identified during a study of blood T cell repertoires in COVID-19. Clones were sequenced by immunoSEQ multiplex PCR, and TCRdb holds only the in-frame ones, with some missing. This table has about 200,000 clones, 86% appearing once. The CDR3 has 15 residues. Between the trimmed V and J ends, which lost 0 bases and 4 bases, there was a span of 13 bases. CDR1 and CDR2 from the germline V gene are SGDLS and YYNGEE. The sequencing sample was made of PBMCs or T cells enriched from blood (not recorded which). The sequence came from a man aged 35 to 55 with acute COVID-19. The rearrangement uses TRBV9 and TRBJ1-1; no clear D gene. Here the CDR3 DNA reads TGTGCCAGCAGCGTAGCTAACAGTTTAATCACTGAAGCTTTCTTT. This translates into CASSVANSLITEAFF.